These T cell receptor beta chains were read from a single sample in a study of neurological immune-mediated disorders. Via MiXCR, TCRdb re-called the 5' RACE reads, giving one row per CDR3 protein. Here the sample spans tens of thousands of distinct CDR3 sequences, under 10% being singletons. Sequencing was performed on PBMCs. The receptors come from a man over 45 in good health. Each CDR3 is given with its conserved first and last residue. A D gene is named only where the DNA matches it firmly. For some rows the clone size is stated as once, few or many, or as a class when expanded; others skip it.

clone size: many
J gene: TRBJ2-2
V gene: TRBV29-1
D gene: TRBD1
CDR3 protein: CSVAKGAWNTGELFF
CDR3 DNA: TGCAGCGTTGCAAAGGGGGCATGGAACACCGGGGAGCTGTTTTTT

clone size: many
J gene: TRBJ1-2
V gene: TRBV7-2
D gene: .
CDR3 protein: CASSLQANYGYTF
CDR3 DNA: TGTGCCAGCAGCTTACAGGCTAACTATGGCTACACCTTC

clone size: many
J gene: TRBJ2-7
V gene: TRBV28
D gene: TRBD2
CDR3 protein: CASSLASGSTPYEQYF
CDR3 DNA: TGTGCCAGCAGCCTGGCTAGCGGGAGTACCCCCTACGAGCAGTACTTC

clone size: many
J gene: TRBJ1-2
V gene: TRBV6-1
D gene: .
CDR3 protein: CASSKQEAYGYTF
CDR3 DNA: TGTGCCAGCAGTAAACAGGAGGCTTATGGCTACACCTTC

clone size: few
J gene: TRBJ2-2
V gene: TRBV4-1
D gene: .
CDR3 protein: CASSQDIAGELFF
CDR3 DNA: TGCGCCAGCAGCCAAGATATCGCGGGGGAGCTGTTTTTT

clone size: many
J gene: TRBJ2-7
V gene: TRBV7-2
D gene: .
CDR3 protein: CASTSDMAYEQYF
CDR3 DNA: TGTGCCAGCACCTCGGACATGGCCTACGAGCAGTACTTC

clone size: many
J gene: TRBJ2-2
V gene: TRBV5-4
D gene: TRBD2
CDR3 protein: CASSLAVAGRAGELFF
CDR3 DNA: TGTGCCAGCAGCTTGGCCGTAGCGGGAAGGGCCGGGGAGCTGTTTTTT

clone size: many
J gene: TRBJ2-1
V gene: TRBV6-2/TRBV6-3
D gene: TRBD1
CDR3 protein: CASSSWDRGLNEQFF
CDR3 DNA: TGTGCCAGCAGCTCCTGGGACAGGGGGCTCAATGAGCAGTTCTTC

clone size: many
J gene: TRBJ1-1
V gene: TRBV7-2
D gene: .
CDR3 protein: CASSLGPTANTEAFF
CDR3 DNA: TGTGCCAGCAGCTTAGGTCCGACGGCGAACACTGAAGCTTTCTTT

clone size: many
J gene: TRBJ1-2
V gene: TRBV12-3/TRBV12-4
D gene: .
CDR3 protein: CASSRREIYGYTF
CDR3 DNA: TGTGCCAGCAGCCGGAGGGAAATTTATGGCTACACCTTC

clone size: many
J gene: TRBJ2-7
V gene: TRBV28
D gene: .
CDR3 protein: CASSPGNQPTYEQYF
CDR3 DNA: TGTGCCAGCAGTCCGGGGAACCAGCCTACCTACGAGCAGTACTTC

clone size: many
J gene: TRBJ2-7
V gene: TRBV6-5
D gene: TRBD2
CDR3 protein: CASSTGGGVAAYEQYF
CDR3 DNA: TGTGCCAGCAGTACCGGCGGGGGGGTAGCGGCCTACGAGCAGTACTTC

clone size: many
J gene: TRBJ1-2
V gene: TRBV24-1
D gene: .
CDR3 protein: CATSDAGDTSNYGYTF
CDR3 DNA: TGTGCCACCAGTGATGCCGGGGACACATCTAACTATGGCTACACCTTC

clone size: few
J gene: TRBJ1-2
V gene: TRBV7-9
D gene: .
CDR3 protein: CASNRLLGYTF
CDR3 DNA: TGTGCCAGCAACCGCCTTCTTGGCTACACCTTC

clone size: many
J gene: TRBJ2-2
V gene: TRBV29-1
D gene: TRBD2
CDR3 protein: CSVPSGGYTGELFF
CDR3 DNA: TGCAGCGTTCCTAGCGGGGGGTACACCGGGGAGCTGTTTTTT

clone size: many
J gene: TRBJ2-2
V gene: TRBV6-5
D gene: .
CDR3 protein: CASIGAGGPGELFF
CDR3 DNA: TGTGCCAGCATCGGGGCGGGCGGCCCCGGGGAGCTGTTTTTT

clone size: many
J gene: TRBJ1-1
V gene: TRBV20-1
D gene: .
CDR3 protein: CSARGEVEYTEAFF
CDR3 DNA: TGCAGTGCTAGAGGCGAGGTGGAGTACACTGAAGCTTTCTTT

clone size: .
J gene: TRBJ2-1
V gene: TRBV11-2
D gene: .
CDR3 protein: CASSYGQTDYNEQFF
CDR3 DNA: TGTGCCAGCAGCTATGGACAGACAGATTACAATGAGCAGTTCTTC

clone size: many
J gene: TRBJ2-7
V gene: TRBV7-2
D gene: .
CDR3 protein: CASSLGAGRNYEQYF
CDR3 DNA: TGTGCCAGCAGCTTAGGGGCAGGGAGGAACTACGAGCAGTACTTC

clone size: many
J gene: TRBJ1-1
V gene: TRBV7-8
D gene: .
CDR3 protein: CASSLYGPGNTEAFF
CDR3 DNA: TGTGCCAGCAGCTTATACGGGCCGGGGAACACTGAAGCTTTCTTT

clone size: many
J gene: TRBJ1-5
V gene: TRBV20-1
D gene: .
CDR3 protein: CSARVAQANQPQHF
CDR3 DNA: TGCAGTGCTAGAGTGGCACAGGCTAATCAGCCCCAGCATTTT

clone size: many
J gene: TRBJ2-7
V gene: TRBV29-1
D gene: TRBD1
CDR3 protein: CSVEGQGYEQYF
CDR3 DNA: TGCAGCGTTGAGGGACAGGGTTACGAGCAGTACTTC

clone size: few
J gene: TRBJ1-1
V gene: TRBV7-9
D gene: TRBD1
CDR3 protein: CASSFGWDRNLNTEAFF
CDR3 DNA: TGTGCCAGCAGCTTTGGCTGGGACAGAAACTTGAACACTGAAGCTTTCTTT

clone size: many
J gene: TRBJ2-3
V gene: TRBV5-1
D gene: .
CDR3 protein: CASRRTGTDTQYF
CDR3 DNA: TGCGCCAGCAGGCGGACCGGCACAGATACGCAGTATTTT

clone size: many
J gene: TRBJ2-7
V gene: TRBV5-1
D gene: .
CDR3 protein: CASSLGTGWHEQYF
CDR3 DNA: TGCGCCAGCAGCTTGGGAACAGGGTGGCACGAGCAGTACTTC

clone size: many
J gene: TRBJ2-2
V gene: TRBV11-3
D gene: TRBD1
CDR3 protein: CASSLTGGSGELFF
CDR3 DNA: TGTGCCAGCAGCTTGACAGGGGGCTCCGGGGAGCTGTTTTTT